Included here is one T cell receptor beta chain sequence, with context. This entry belongs to a study of blood T cell repertoires in COVID-19. Study-wide context: Both acute and convalescent COVID-19 samples were obtained from the United States, Italy and Spain. From T cells, B-cell-depleted T cells, or PBMCs came the material, which was cDNA or gDNA.

The V and J ends lost 7 bases and 2 bases, in that order; junction bases with no gene match: 2. Germline loops: CDR1 SNHLY, CDR2 FYNNEI. This CDR3 is 13 amino acids long. Original data processing: Reference gene primers were amplified, and this amplification served to estimate nucleated cell counts. Only in-frame clones appear in the TCRdb table, and some are missing; sequencing was by immunoSEQ multiplex PCR. That table is the source of V, J and clone size, and D and trimming were worked out from the DNA. The sample lists approximately 260,000 clones, over 70% occurring once. The source is a human donor in a cohort sampled during active COVID-19. Sequences were obtained from peripheral blood. The chain links TRBV2 to TRBJ2-1, with 7 bases matching TRBD2. CDR3 region: CASIGRTYNEQFF. DNA of the CDR3: TGTGCCAGCATCGGGAGGACCTACAATGAGCAGTTCTTC. Full variable domain (rest looked up from reference TRBV2 and TRBJ2-1): EPEVTQTPSHQVTQMGQEVILRCVPISNHLYFYWYRQILGQKVEFLVSFYNNEISEKSEIFDDQFSVERPDGSNFTLKIRSTKLEDSAMYFCASIGRTYNEQFFGPGTRLTVL.